Presented here are 9 T cell receptor beta chains from one specimen sequenced in a study of CD8+ T cells in alopecia areata. Noted treatment: oral pan-JAK inhibitor, 5-10 mg twice daily. cDNA serving as the sequencing template came from extracted, reverse transcribed RNA. Sequencing used immunoSEQ multiplex PCR; TCRdb keeps in-frame clones, though not all of them. The sample carries some 100,000 clones, 50% to 75% recorded once. This sample comprised CD8+ T cells sorted from blood, obtained at week 4, from a patient treated with tofacitinib. These TCRs come from a human donor with alopecia areata.

The V call is TRBV30, the J call TRBJ2-5, with TRBD1 matching over 8 bases. From germline, CDR1 is GTSNPN and CDR2 SVGIG (reference sequence). Trimming cost V 1 base and J 3 bases; bases outside gene matches: 7. CDR3 length: 15 amino acids. The CDR3 DNA reads as TGTGCCTGGAGTGAAGGCAGGGGGCTGGAAGAGACCCAGTACTTC. Encoded protein: CAWSEGRGLEETQYF.

CDR3 sequence reads: CASSGGTTLFEQYF. In DNA form, the CDR3 reads TGTGCCAGCAGCGGCGGGACTACCCTCTTCGAGCAGTACTTC. The V call is TRBV5-6, the J call TRBJ2-7, with 7 bases fitting TRBD2. This CDR3 spans 14 amino acids. Germline CDR1 reads SGHDT; CDR2 reads YYEEEE. Unmatched junction bases numbered 10, after V lost 4 bases and J lost 6 bases.

In its sample, this clone was seen a few times. The CDR3 region is CASSHDRGLNQPQHF. The CDR3 DNA reads TGTGCCAGCAGCCACGACAGGGGGCTCAATCAGCCCCAGCATTTT. The V gene is TRBV7-9, the J gene TRBJ1-5; 10 nucleotides line up with TRBD1. The CDR3 totals 15 residues. Germline assignment: CDR1 SEHNR and CDR2 FQNEAQ (reference sequence). The V gene end was trimmed by 5 bases and the J gene end by 3 bases; junction bases not matched to a gene: 4.

The J gene is TRBJ1-1, the V gene TRBV5-1; no definite D call. CDR1 and CDR2 from the germline V gene are SGHRS and YFSETQ. Deletions cut 7 bases from V and 7 bases from J, with 11 bases between. This CDR3 has 11 residues. DNA for the CDR3: TGCGCCAGCTCCGGAGGGCATGAAGCTTTCTTT. It translates to CASSGGHEAFF.

This clone turned up a few times. The J gene is TRBJ1-2, the V gene TRBV29-1, with D maybe TRBD1 (6 bases). The V and J ends lost 6 bases and 2 bases respectively, with 7 bases between them. Germline lookup yields CDR1 SQVTM and CDR2 ANQGSEA. The length of the CDR3 is 11 residues. The CDR3 DNA is TGCAGCGTGCAGGGGAACTATGGCTACACCTTC. This translates into CSVQGNYGYTF.

J is TRBJ2-7 and V is TRBV2, with D perhaps TRBD2 (5 bases). Trimming took 2 bases from V and 5 from J, leaving 7 bases between them. The CDR3 is 12 amino acids. CDR1 is SNHLY, CDR2 FYNNEI, per germline. The CDR3 loop is CASSETGNEQYF. Here the CDR3 DNA reads TGTGCCAGCAGTGAAACCGGGAACGAGCAGTACTTC.

This rearrangement joins TRBV7-4 to TRBJ1-2; 9 nucleotides align to TRBD1. The CDR3 totals 12 residues. Germline CDR1 SGHVT, CDR2 SQSDAQ. CDR3 coding DNA: TGTACCGAACCGGGACAGGGTTCTGGCTACACCTTC. Translating it yields CTEPGQGSGYTF. Full variable domain (rest looked up from reference TRBV7-4 and TRBJ1-2): GAGVSQSPRYKVAKRGRDVALRCDSISGHVTLYWYRQTLGQGSEVLTYSQSDAQRDKSGRPSGRFSAERPERSVSTLKIQRTEQGDSAVYLCTEPGQGSGYTFGSGTRLTVV.

This clone has just a few counts. The rearrangement links TRBV29-1 to TRBJ2-1; no clear D. V was cut by 5 bases and J by 6 bases, with 5 bases left in between. Germline values: CDR1 SQVTM, CDR2 ANQGSEA. This CDR3 has 10 amino acids. The CDR3 coding sequence is TGCAGCGTTTTACTCAATGAGCAGTTCTTC. It encodes CSVLLNEQFF.

This sequence joins TRBV6-5 and TRBJ2-6; perhaps D is TRBD1 or TRBD2 (5 bases each). CDR1 and CDR2 (germline): MNHEY, SVGAGI. Between the trimmed V and J ends, which lost 6 bases and 3 bases, there was a span of 12 bases. CDR3 length: 15 amino acids. CDR3 protein: CASRLDSGGANVLTF. The DNA of the CDR3 is TGTGCCAGCAGACTTGACAGCGGTGGGGCCAACGTCCTGACTTTC.